The rows below give T cell receptor beta chains drawn from one sample of a study of CD8 T cells in ankylosing spondylitis. TCRdb reanalysed the 5' RACE reads using MiXCR and keeps one entry per CDR3 protein. The top ten clones hold approximately 1% of a sample with approximately 400,000 distinct CDR3 sequences, roughly 25% of them seen once. Sequenced material: blood, either unsorted or a sorted T cell fraction (not recorded which). The source of these receptors is a male donor with ankylosing spondylitis. Both conserved end residues are part of each CDR3. Fields, in order: J gene, V gene, CDR3 protein.

TRBJ1-1 | TRBV3-1 | CASSPTSVGRNTEAFF
TRBJ1-2 | TRBV4-2 | CASSQDPQGSITF
TRBJ1-4 | TRBV3-1 | CASSQDTGYGGEKLFF
TRBJ2-1 | TRBV3-1 | CASSQSSRYNEQFF
TRBJ2-5 | TRBV7-9 | CASTHGGTQETQYF
TRBJ1-1 | TRBV5-5 | CASSLGAGEGNTEAFF
TRBJ1-2 | TRBV5-4 | CASSLEVGVHGYTF
TRBJ1-1 | TRBV5-1 | CASSLDGSNTEAFF
TRBJ1-5 | TRBV7-8 | CASSRTLGRVDQPQHF
TRBJ2-5 | TRBV11-2 | CASSPGGGFPETQYF
TRBJ2-1 | TRBV6-1 | CASWPGLAGAEQFF
TRBJ1-2 | TRBV4-1 | CASIEAEGAPYGYTF
TRBJ2-7 | TRBV20-1 | CSARDPGLDEQYF
TRBJ1-2 | TRBV7-9 | CASSLLDSYGYTF
TRBJ1-1 | TRBV20-1 | CSASPWDRVNTEAFF
TRBJ2-1 | TRBV24-1 | CATSDYYGEQFF
TRBJ2-3 | TRBV20-1 | CSARDSGRGVDTQYF
TRBJ2-1 | TRBV5-1 | CASMTGLTYNEQFF
TRBJ1-1 | TRBV5-1 | CASSPDGQGRTEAFF
TRBJ2-7 | TRBV5-1 | CASSSTIPDLNYEQYF
TRBJ1-6 | TRBV5-1 | CASSLVASHNSPLHF
TRBJ2-3 | TRBV20-1 | CSAISPAGRADTQYF
TRBJ1-5 | TRBV15 | CATSSLNQPQHF
TRBJ2-1 | TRBV30 | CAWTTGLAGGYEQFF
TRBJ2-3 | TRBV13 | CASSLVPGMSTDTQYF
TRBJ2-1 | TRBV12-3/TRBV12-4 | CASSRLAGGQYNEQFF
TRBJ2-1 | TRBV5-1 | CASSLAGVDNEQFF
TRBJ2-7 | TRBV7-8 | CASSRRQGYEQYF
TRBJ2-7 | TRBV20-1 | CSARWWREEQYF
TRBJ1-3 | TRBV12-3/TRBV12-4 | CASRLGQGNTIYF
TRBJ2-7 | TRBV11-2 | CASSLEADYEQYF
TRBJ1-1 | TRBV5-4 | CASTSGQGWTEAFF
TRBJ2-3 | TRBV2 | CASSVARDTQYF
TRBJ1-4 | TRBV5-1 | CASSEGQGNEKLFF
TRBJ2-3 | TRBV11-2 | CASSFRLADTDTQYF
TRBJ2-7 | TRBV18 | CASSPDREQYF
TRBJ2-1 | TRBV20-1 | CSASRGIEQFF
TRBJ2-2 | TRBV5-1 | CASSLLPSGRGNTGELFF
TRBJ2-3 | TRBV4-2 | CASSQGGLAGGSTDTQYF
TRBJ1-5 | TRBV5-1 | CASSSGQGSNQPQHF
TRBJ2-5 | TRBV20-1 | CSASRSSGRFETQYF
TRBJ2-5 | TRBV7-2 | CASSLAGGGQETQYF
TRBJ2-3 | TRBV4-2 | CASSQDRTLGGRTDTQYF
TRBJ1-6 | TRBV12-3/TRBV12-4 | CASSPGNNSPLHF
TRBJ1-1 | TRBV11-2 | CASSFAPSAYGTEAFF
TRBJ2-3 | TRBV29-1 | CSGYRQGGKDTQYF
TRBJ1-1 | TRBV24-1 | CAPKGRNTEAFF
TRBJ1-1 | TRBV5-6 | CASSYGGGGGTEAFF
TRBJ2-7 | TRBV29-1 | CSVWQSSSYEQYF
TRBJ2-7 | TRBV2 | CASRTGTGGNEQYF
TRBJ2-5 | TRBV3-1 | CASSPLTSGVETQYF
TRBJ1-6 | TRBV12-3/TRBV12-4 | CASSTDSYNSPLHF
TRBJ2-5 | TRBV14 | CASSQDPGVQETQYF
TRBJ2-3 | TRBV30 | CAWSSGTQYF
TRBJ2-2 | TRBV5-1 | CASSLLGGLDTGELFF
TRBJ2-1 | TRBV2 | CARTRLVQAYNEQFF
TRBJ1-1 | TRBV29-1 | CSVGGMNTEAFF
TRBJ2-1 | TRBV2 | CASSEGVNEQFF
TRBJ2-1 | TRBV18 | CASSPPREDYNEQFF
TRBJ2-3 | TRBV7-2 | CASSQILDTQYF